The next 30 T cell receptor beta chains were all read from a single sample in a study. TCRdb independently ran MiXCR on the RT-PCR reads; one entry per CDR3 protein. The sample shows about 700,000 distinct CDR3 sequences, 14% of them seen only once. Sequencing used memory CD4+ T cells from blood. The receptors here all came from a female donor in good health, serving as a healthy control.

V and J are TRBV18 and TRBJ2-7; D is tentatively TRBD1 or TRBD2 (5 bases each). This CDR3 is built from 12 residues. Germline CDR1 and CDR2: KGHSH and LQKENI. V lost 6 bases and J 6 bases, leaving 12 bases between the germline ends. The chain's CDR3 is CASSSTGAEQYF. CDR3 nucleotide sequence: TGTGCCAGCTCGTCCACCGGGGCCGAGCAGTACTTC.

This clonotype was recorded many times. Written as DNA, the CDR3 is TGTGCCAGCAGTTTCGCAGAGGGAGGGCGTCCCCTCTACGAGCAGTACTTC. This translates into CASSFAEGGRPLYEQYF. The rearrangement links TRBV6-5 to TRBJ2-7; TRBD2 matches 7 bases. Germline-derived CDR1 and CDR2 are MNHEY and SVGAGI. The CDR3 consists of 17 residues. Trimming removed 4 bases from V and 3 bases from J; junction bases left unmatched: 15.

This clonotype showed up many times. The CDR3 DNA reads TGTGCCAGCAGCCCCGGGGGATGGACAGATACGCAGTATTTT. This codes for CASSPGGWTDTQYF. V and J are TRBV6-5 and TRBJ2-3; perhaps TRBD2 as D (6 bases). The CDR3 contains 14 residues. With 6 bases removed from V and 3 bases from J, the gap between germline ends came to 13 bases. Germline V gene data show CDR1 as MNHEY and CDR2 as SVGAGI.

This clonotype appeared many times. The chain links TRBV7-2 to TRBJ2-1; 10 bases are shared with TRBD2. The length of the CDR3 is 15 residues. V dropped 5 bases and J dropped 6; count of bases not matched to a gene: 7. Germline CDR1 and CDR2: SGHTA and FQGNSA. The CDR3 nucleotides read TGTGCCAGCAGCCTCCTCGGGACTAGCGCCAATGAGCAGTTCTTC. Residues: CASSLLGTSANEQFF. Variable domain in full (rest from reference TRBV7-2 and TRBJ2-1): GAGVSQSPSNKVTEKGKDVELRCDPISGHTALYWYRQSLGQGLEFLIYFQGNSAPDKSGLPSDRFSAERTGGSVSTLTIQRTQQEDSAVYLCASSLLGTSANEQFFGPGTRLTVL.

At least ten counts were recorded for this clonotype. The V call is TRBV6-5, the J call TRBJ1-1; weak D call: TRBD1 (5 bases). Germline values: CDR1 MNHEY, CDR2 SVGAGI. The CDR3 has 12 amino acids. Trimming removed 8 bases at V and 10 bases at J, with 17 bases between. The CDR3 here is CASVSHSGGAFF. The CDR3 coding sequence is TGTGCCAGCGTTAGCCACTCGGGGGGAGCTTTCTTT.

This clonotype was observed many times. The chain uses TRBV10-3 and TRBJ2-1; the match to TRBD1 covers 9 bases. The CDR3 is 16 residues long. Germline loops: CDR1 ENHRY, CDR2 SYGVKD. V dropped 3 bases and J dropped 1; count of bases not matched to a gene: 4. CDR3 sequence: CAISDRTGDSYNEQFF. The CDR3 region has the DNA TGTGCCATCAGTGACCGGACAGGGGATTCCTACAATGAGCAGTTCTTC.

The genes are TRBV3-1 and TRBJ1-1; D may be TRBD1 (5 bases). Between the trimmed V and J ends, which lost 4 bases and 3 bases, there was a span of 12 bases. This CDR3 has 14 amino acids. Looked up from germline, CDR1 is LGHDT and CDR2 is YNNKEL (reference sequence). The CDR3 region is CASSRQYKDTEAFF. The CDR3, as DNA: TGTGCCAGCAGCCGACAGTATAAGGACACTGAAGCTTTCTTT.

This chain joins TRBV7-2 and TRBJ1-3, with a weak D call TRBD1 (5 bases). With 6 bases removed from V and 0 bases from J, the gap between germline ends came to 15 bases. There are 16 residues in the CDR3. Germline CDR1 reads SGHTA; CDR2 reads FQGNSA. The CDR3 loop is CASSTGTASSGNTIYF. In nucleotides, the CDR3 is TGTGCCAGCAGTACCGGGACGGCTAGCTCTGGAAACACCATATATTTT.

In this sample, this clonotype turned up a few times. The chain carries TRBV7-2 and TRBJ2-1; 11 nucleotides agree with TRBD2. The CDR3 spans 16 residues. J lost 9 bases, V lost 3 bases, and 10 bases had no gene match. Germline loops: CDR1 SGHTA, CDR2 FQGNSA. Here the CDR3 reads CASSFSGGGTMSEQFF. The DNA of the CDR3 is TGTGCCAGCAGCTTTAGCGGGGGGGGTACAATGAGTGAGCAGTTCTTC.

This clonotype was observed a few times. The chain recombines TRBV14 with TRBJ2-3; D possibly corresponds to TRBD1 (5 bases). Germline V gene lookup returns CDR1 SGHDN and CDR2 FVKESK. The V gene lost 1 base and the J gene lost 3 bases, with 14 bases spanning the gap. This CDR3 is built from 16 residues. The CDR3, as DNA: TGTGCCAGCAGCCAAGTCGTGGCACCAGGGACAGATACGCAGTATTTT. Translation gives CASSQVVAPGTDTQYF.

This clonotype has a count of ten or more. This chain links TRBV7-2 with TRBJ2-7, with 8 bases matching TRBD1. Germline V CDR1 and CDR2: SGHTA, FQGNSA. The V gene end was trimmed by 5 bases and the J gene end by 2 bases; junction bases not matched to a gene: 11. This CDR3 is 16 amino acids long. The CDR3 sequence is CASSPVGGTGTYEQYF. CDR3 sequence (DNA): TGTGCCAGCAGCCCCGTCGGCGGGACAGGTACCTACGAGCAGTACTTC.

A few counts support this clonotype. V gene TRBV7-6 combines with J gene TRBJ2-1; the D is unclear. Trimming shortened V by 2 bases and J by 8 bases, and 13 bases separated the two germline ends. The CDR3 runs 14 residues. Germline CDR1 SGHVS, CDR2 FNYEAQ. The CDR3 DNA reads TGTGCCAGCAGCTTAAATTTAGGGTCTGATGAGCAGTTCTTC. Translating gives CASSLNLGSDEQFF. Combining the CDR3 with reference TRBV7-6 and TRBJ2-1 gives the whole variable domain GAGVSQSPRYKVTKRGQDVALRCDPISGHVSLYWYRQALGQGPEFLTYFNYEAQQDKSGLPNDRFSAERPEGSISTLTIQRTEQRDSAMYRCASSLNLGSDEQFFGPGTRLTVL.

The rearrangement links TRBV6-1 to TRBJ2-7, with D tentatively TRBD1 or TRBD2 (6 bases each). V shed 1 base and J shed 3 bases, with 10 bases lying between them. Germline V lookup: CDR1 MNHNS, CDR2 SASEGT. This CDR3 has 14 amino acids. The CDR3 DNA sequence: TGTGCCAGCAGTGAAGGAGGGGGGCTCTACGAGCAGTACTTC. This encodes CASSEGGGLYEQYF.

This clonotype appeared many times. The genes are TRBV20-1 and TRBJ1-2, with D possibly matching TRBD1 (6 bases). The CDR3 is made up of 13 amino acids. Deletions cut 3 bases from V and 7 bases from J, with 15 bases between. Germline V gives CDR1 DFQATT, CDR2 SNEGSKA (reference sequence). The CDR3 is CSASDRTFPGYTF. In DNA, the CDR3 is TGCAGTGCTAGCGACAGGACGTTCCCTGGCTACACCTTC.

Ten or more counts support this clonotype. V usage is TRBV6-5 and J usage is TRBJ2-2; no clear D gene. The CDR3 sequence is 15 residues long. Between the trimmed V and J ends, which lost 6 bases and 2 bases, there was a span of 13 bases. Per germline, CDR1 MNHEY and CDR2 SVGAGI. The CDR3 loop is CASRLYRHNTGELFF. Here the CDR3 DNA reads TGTGCCAGCAGATTGTATAGACACAACACCGGGGAGCTGTTTTTT.

The chain carries TRBV20-1 and TRBJ2-4, with TRBD2 matching 9 bases. Germline-derived CDR1 and CDR2 are DFQATT and SNEGSKA (reference sequence). After removal of 3 bases from V and 7 bases from J, the junction contained 16 bases not matched to a gene. The CDR3 spans 17 residues. Written as DNA, the CDR3 is TGCAGTGCTAGTAAGGTTACGAGGCGGGAGGGCCTCAACATTCAGTACTTC. Translating it yields CSASKVTRREGLNIQYF.

The V and J genes are TRBV7-9 and TRBJ1-4, with a tentative D call TRBD1 (6 bases). Germline CDR1 SEHNR, CDR2 FQNEAQ (reference sequence). V was shortened by 5 bases and J by 8 bases, with 15 bases between the two germline ends. This CDR3 region has 14 residues. Written as DNA, the CDR3 is TGTGCCAGCAGCCCAGGGGCCAGCCAAGAAAAACTGTTTTTT. This sequence encodes CASSPGASQEKLFF.

In its sample, this clonotype was seen many times. The rearrangement uses TRBV28 and TRBJ2-2, with a possible D match to TRBD1 (5 bases). This CDR3 is 14 amino acids long. CDR1 and CDR2 (germline): MDHEN, SYDVKM. V was cut by 6 bases and J by 0 bases, with 8 bases left in between. The CDR3 spells CASRSGSNTGELFF. CDR3 nucleotides: TGTGCCAGCAGGTCAGGGTCGAACACCGGGGAGCTGTTTTTT.

The chain joins TRBV12-3 or TRBV12-4 to TRBJ2-1; D may match TRBD1 or TRBD2 (5 bases each). V was shortened by 7 bases and J by 5 bases, with 9 bases between the two germline ends. The CDR3 loop spans 12 amino acids. Written as DNA, the CDR3 is TGTGCCAGCACAGGGACGGACAATGAGCAGTTCTTC. It translates to CASTGTDNEQFF.

The chain recombines TRBV20-1 with TRBJ1-5; D not certain. The CDR3 totals 14 residues. CDR1 is DFQATT, CDR2 SNEGSKA, per germline (reference sequence). V lost 2 bases and J 3 bases, leaving 11 bases between the germline ends. This CDR3 is CSARRGLDNQPQHF. The CDR3 bases are TGCAGTGCTAGAAGAGGGTTGGACAATCAGCCCCAGCATTTT.

The chain uses TRBV20-1 and TRBJ2-7; 9 bases match TRBD2. The CDR3 totals 15 residues. CDR1 and CDR2 (germline): DFQATT, SNEGSKA (reference sequence). Losses at the gene ends were 4 bases for V and 3 bases for J; bases not matched to a gene: 10. Here the CDR3 DNA reads TGCAGTGCTATCCCACAGCGGGAGGTAGACTACGAGCAGTACTTC. It is translated as CSAIPQREVDYEQYF.

This clonotype was seen more than once but under ten times. The chain recombines TRBV7-2 with TRBJ2-7; tentatively, D is TRBD1 or TRBD2 (5 bases each). From germline, CDR1 is SGHTA and CDR2 FQGNSA. With 5 bases removed from V and 5 bases from J, the gap between germline ends came to 16 bases. This CDR3 spans 14 amino acids. The CDR3 nucleotides read TGTGCCAGCAGCCAGGGACCCAAGCCCCACGAGCAGTACTTC. Translating gives CASSQGPKPHEQYF.

The table lists this clonotype with a few counts. The V gene is TRBV15, the J gene TRBJ1-3, with D possibly being TRBD1 (5 bases). CDR1 LNHNV and CDR2 YYDKDF come from the germline V gene (reference sequence). The CDR3 length is 14 residues. The germline V and J ends were trimmed by 2 bases and 7 bases, with 12 bases remaining between them. This CDR3 reads CATSRPGPGNTIYF. CDR3 nucleotide sequence: TGTGCCACCAGCAGACCCGGACCAGGGAACACCATATATTTT.

This clonotype came up many times. The rearrangement joins TRBV7-2 to TRBJ2-4; 12 nucleotides line up with TRBD2. V gave up 5 bases and J gave up 0 bases; unmatched junction bases: 8. The germline CDR1 and CDR2 sequences are SGHTA and FQGNSA. The CDR3 is 18 amino acids. The CDR3 DNA reads TGTGCCAGCAGCCTCCGACTAGCGGGGGACGTAGCCAAAAACATTCAGTACTTC. Translation: CASSLRLAGDVAKNIQYF.

The sample holds a few counts of this clonotype. V gene TRBV27 combines with J gene TRBJ2-7; 12 bases agree with TRBD1. V dropped 0 bases and J dropped 3; count of bases not matched to a gene: 3. This CDR3 is built from 16 residues. The germline V gene encodes CDR1 MNHEY and CDR2 SMNVEV (reference sequence). CDR3 protein: CASSLSWDRGLYEQYF. In DNA, the CDR3 is TGTGCCAGCAGTTTATCCTGGGACAGGGGGCTCTACGAGCAGTACTTC.

The V and J genes are TRBV5-1 and TRBJ2-2, with 10 bases fitting TRBD1. Per the germline V gene, CDR1 is SGHRS and CDR2 is YFSETQ. The CDR3 sequence is 15 residues long. With V trimmed by 3 bases and J by 5 bases, 4 bases remained unmatched. CDR3 DNA sequence: TGCGCCAGCAGCTCGGGACAGGGGTGGACCGGGGAGCTGTTTTTT. Its protein is CASSSGQGWTGELFF. Drawing the rest from reference TRBV5-1 and TRBJ2-2, the complete variable domain is KAGVTQTPRYLIKTRGQQVTLSCSPISGHRSVSWYQQTPGQGLQFLFEYFSETQRNKGNFPGRFSGRQFSNSRSEMNVSTLELGDSALYLCASSSGQGWTGELFFGEGSRLTVL.

V gene TRBV29-1 combines with J gene TRBJ1-3; TRBD1 is a possible D gene (6 bases). This CDR3 contains 19 residues. Trimming stripped 4 bases from V and 0 bases from J, with 25 bases between. Germline CDR1 is SQVTM and CDR2 is ANQGSEA. DNA of the CDR3: TGCAGCGTTGGGAGGGGCCGGGACAAGACCTTCCCCTCTGGAAACACCATATATTTT. It codes for CSVGRGRDKTFPSGNTIYF.

This chain links TRBV5-6 with TRBJ1-3, with 7 bases matching TRBD1. The CDR3 is 15 amino acids. Germline CDR1 reads SGHDT; CDR2 reads YYEEEE. V lost 5 bases, J lost 2 bases, and 7 bases stayed unmatched. CDR3 amino acids: CASSSAGGPGNTIYF. DNA of the CDR3: TGTGCCAGCAGTTCCGCAGGGGGGCCTGGAAACACCATATATTTT.

In this sample, this clonotype turned up many times. The chain links TRBV5-1 to TRBJ2-7, with 7 bases aligning to TRBD2. Germline CDR1 is SGHRS and CDR2 is YFSETQ. The CDR3 has 14 amino acids. Losses at the gene ends were 5 bases for V and 2 bases for J; bases not matched to a gene: 7. The CDR3 here is CASSAGTTTYEQYF. CDR3 DNA sequence: TGCGCCAGCAGTGCCGGGACTACAACCTACGAGCAGTACTTC.

There are a few counts of this clonotype. This chain connects TRBV30 to TRBJ2-6; tentatively, D is TRBD1 (7 bases). V was clipped by 3 bases and J by 0 bases, with 18 bases between them. Germline values: CDR1 GTSNPN, CDR2 SVGIG (reference sequence). The CDR3 covers 18 residues. The CDR3 is CAWSRGAGGSSGANVLTF. In DNA form, the CDR3 reads TGTGCCTGGAGCAGGGGGGCAGGGGGTAGCTCTGGGGCCAACGTCCTGACTTTC.